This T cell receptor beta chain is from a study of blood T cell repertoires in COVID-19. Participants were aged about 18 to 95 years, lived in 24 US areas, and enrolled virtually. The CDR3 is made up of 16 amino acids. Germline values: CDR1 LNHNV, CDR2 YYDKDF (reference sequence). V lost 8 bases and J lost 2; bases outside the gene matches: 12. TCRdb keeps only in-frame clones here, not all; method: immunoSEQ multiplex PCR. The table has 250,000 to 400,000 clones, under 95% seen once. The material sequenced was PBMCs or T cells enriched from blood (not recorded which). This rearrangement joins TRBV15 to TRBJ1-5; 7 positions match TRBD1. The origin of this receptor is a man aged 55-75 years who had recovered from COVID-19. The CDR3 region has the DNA TGTGCCACCTCCATTCCAGGGGGACGCGGCAATCAGCCCCAGCATTTT. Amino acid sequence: CATSIPGGRGNQPQHF.